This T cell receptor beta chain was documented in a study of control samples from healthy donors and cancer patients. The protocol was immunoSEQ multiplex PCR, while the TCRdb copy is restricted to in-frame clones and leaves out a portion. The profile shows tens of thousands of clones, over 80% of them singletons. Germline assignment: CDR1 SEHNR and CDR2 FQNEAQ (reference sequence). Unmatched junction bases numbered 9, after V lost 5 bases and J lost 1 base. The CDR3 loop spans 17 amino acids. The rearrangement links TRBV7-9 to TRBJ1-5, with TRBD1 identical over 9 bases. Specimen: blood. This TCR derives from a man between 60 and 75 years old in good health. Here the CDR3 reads CASSQGSGTGSNQPQHF. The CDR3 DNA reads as TGTGCCAGCAGCCAAGGGAGTGGGACAGGGAGCAATCAGCCCCAGCATTTT. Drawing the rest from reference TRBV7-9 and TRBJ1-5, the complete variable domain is DTGVSQNPRHKITKRGQNVTFRCDPISEHNRLYWYRQTLGQGPEFLTYFQNEAQLEKSRLLSDRFSAERPKGSFSTLEIQRTEQGDSAMYLCASSQGSGTGSNQPQHFGDGTRLSIL.